A single sample gave rise to the 29 T cell receptor beta chains below, sequenced in a study of radiotherapy plus CTLA-4 blockade in lung cancer (dated by TCRdb to 2016 to 2019). To prepare the library, the immunoSEQ multiplex PCR assay was applied. The table comes from immuneACCESS by way of TCRdb, which keeps in-frame sequences with V and J called. Part of the clones is missing from these tables; in studies checked, under half for an unresolved V gene and the rest for unknown reasons. For this sample there are 75,000 to 95,000 clones; about three quarters appear just once. Together, the top ten hold more than 12% of the sample. The material was peripheral blood, obtained from a patient treated with radiotherapy plus ipilimumab. These receptors all come from a human donor with non-small cell lung cancer that progressed on radiotherapy plus ipilimumab.

In this sample, this clone turned up a few times. The rearrangement uses TRBV5-1 and TRBJ2-7, with D maybe TRBD1 (6 bases). With 2 bases removed from V and 7 bases from J, the gap between germline ends came to 10 bases. The length of the CDR3 is 12 residues. From germline, CDR1 is SGHRS and CDR2 YFSETQ. The CDR3 reads CASSLQGREQYF. CDR3 coding DNA: TGCGCCAGCAGCTTACAGGGCAGGGAGCAGTACTTC.

V is TRBV29-1 and J is TRBJ2-7; 8 nucleotides agree with TRBD1. The CDR3 is made up of 14 amino acids. The germline CDR1 and CDR2 sequences are SQVTM and ANQGSEA. V gave up 4 bases and J gave up 6 bases; unmatched junction bases: 11. The CDR3 is CSVGGLGQGSEQYF. Here the CDR3 DNA reads TGCAGCGTTGGGGGACTCGGACAGGGAAGCGAGCAGTACTTC.

As to this clone: A much larger clone lies one base from this, so it may be a read error. The chain carries TRBV6-1 and TRBJ2-7, with 10 bases fitting TRBD1. The ends lost 5 bases at V and 4 bases at J; junction bases unmatched: 2. Per the germline V gene, CDR1 is MNHNS and CDR2 is SASEGT. The CDR3 extends over 13 amino acids. CDR3 DNA sequence: TGTGCCAGCAGTTCGGACAGGGGGTACGAGCAGTACTTC. It yields the protein CASSSDRGYEQYF.

The table lists this clone with a count of one. The CDR3 region has the DNA TGTGCCAGCAGTGAAAGGGCTTATAGCAATCAGCCCCAGCATTTT. It specifies CASSERAYSNQPQHF. The J gene is TRBJ1-5, the V gene TRBV2; no reliable D call. Trimming removed 2 bases at V and 0 bases at J, with 8 bases between. The CDR3 length is 15 residues. The V gene's germline CDR1 is SNHLY and CDR2 FYNNEI.

This clone came up a few times. The rearrangement joins TRBV28 to TRBJ1-2; TRBD1 agrees at 9 bases. CDR1 is MDHEN and CDR2 is SYDVKM in the germline V gene. The trim removed 7 bases at V and 5 bases at J, leaving 8 bases unmatched. This CDR3 has 14 amino acids. CDR3 protein: CASILRDRAYGYTF. Written as DNA, the CDR3 is TGTGCCAGCATCCTCCGGGACAGGGCTTATGGCTACACCTTC.

The J gene is TRBJ2-5, the V gene TRBV5-1; 14 bases are a match to TRBD2. CDR1 SGHRS and CDR2 YFSETQ come from the germline V gene. The ends lost 4 bases at V and 4 bases at J; junction bases unmatched: 3. The CDR3 has 15 amino acids. CDR3 DNA: TGCGCCAGCAGCCCCGGGACTAGCGGGGGAGAGACCCAGTACTTC. Amino acid sequence: CASSPGTSGGETQYF.

J is TRBJ1-1 and V is TRBV7-6; maybe TRBD1 (6 bases). Germline V gene sequence: CDR1 SGHVS, CDR2 FNYEAQ. The ends were cut back, 1 base at V and 4 bases at J, with 13 bases in the middle. CDR3 size: 15 residues. CDR3 loop: CASSLVGGEGTEAFF. Written as DNA, the CDR3 is TGTGCCAGCAGCTTAGTAGGGGGAGAGGGCACTGAAGCTTTCTTT.

The rearrangement links TRBV18 to TRBJ2-7; D gene ambiguous. CDR3 length: 15 amino acids. V was shortened by 2 bases and J by 3 bases, with 14 bases between the two germline ends. Germline V gene lookup returns CDR1 KGHSH and CDR2 LQKENI. DNA of the CDR3: TGTGCCAGCTCACCAGGGGAAGCTGTGGGCTACGAGCAGTACTTC. Translation gives CASSPGEAVGYEQYF.

The chain couples TRBV21-1 to TRBJ1-4; whether TRBD1, the table's D call, matches the DNA was not checked. TRBV21-1 is tagged as a pseudogene. The CDR3 contains 14 residues. The CDR3 DNA reads TGTGCCAGCCCAGGGGGACAGGATAATGAAAAACTGTTTTTT. It specifies CASPGGQDNEKLFF.

The CDR3: CASSFLAVTTGELFF. The CDR3 DNA reads TGTGCCAGCAGCTTCTTAGCGGTTACCACCGGGGAGCTGTTTTTT. This sequence joins TRBV11-3 and TRBJ2-2, with D possibly matching TRBD2 (6 bases). The V and J ends lost 3 bases and 4 bases respectively, with 12 bases between them. The CDR3 contains 15 residues. The germline V gene has CDR1 SGHNT and CDR2 YENEEA.

V and J are TRBV10-2 and TRBJ2-7; D is unresolved. The CDR3 is made up of 14 amino acids. The V gene's germline CDR1 is WSHSY and CDR2 SAAADI. Trimming removed 5 bases at V and 3 bases at J, with 14 bases between. CDR3 region: CASSRQGRLYEQYF. The CDR3 DNA follows: TGCGCCAGCAGTCGCCAAGGACGGCTCTACGAGCAGTACTTC.

The chain is built from TRBV7-3 and TRBJ2-1; perhaps TRBD2 as D (5 bases). The V and J ends lost 1 base and 5 bases respectively, with 15 bases between them. Germline V gene sequence: CDR1 SGHTA, CDR2 FQGTGA. CDR3 length: 16 amino acids. This CDR3 reads CASSLKALASHNEQFF. CDR3 nucleotide sequence: TGTGCCAGCAGCTTAAAGGCTCTAGCTTCCCACAATGAGCAGTTCTTC.

V and J are TRBV10-3 and TRBJ2-1, with 8 bases that match TRBD2. J gave up 2 bases and V 6 bases, and 3 bases lay outside the gene matches. CDR1 and CDR2 (germline): ENHRY, SYGVKD. CDR3 length: 14 amino acids. Here the CDR3 DNA reads TGTGCCATCAGAGAACTAGCGGCCTACAATGAGCAGTTCTTC. Amino acids: CAIRELAAYNEQFF.

The genes are TRBV18 and TRBJ2-1; D unresolved. The germline V gene has CDR1 KGHSH and CDR2 LQKENI. The CDR3 covers 13 residues. Trimming stripped 5 bases from V and 4 bases from J, with 9 bases between. As DNA, the CDR3 is TGTGCCAGCTCAACGGACCCTTACAATGAGCAGTTCTTC. Amino acids: CASSTDPYNEQFF.

The rearrangement joins TRBV2 to TRBJ2-3; D is tentatively TRBD1 or TRBD2 (6 bases each). V lost 8 bases and J lost 1, with 19 bases in between. This CDR3 spans 16 amino acids. Germline CDR1 SNHLY, CDR2 FYNNEI. CDR3 in amino acids: CASRRGGLLRTDTQYF. CDR3 in DNA: TGTGCCAGCCGACGAGGGGGGTTACTACGCACAGATACGCAGTATTTT.

V gene TRBV7-9 combines with J gene TRBJ1-1, with D possibly matching TRBD1 (6 bases). CDR3 size: 13 residues. CDR1 and CDR2 (germline): SEHNR, FQNEAQ (reference sequence). Trimming left V 4 bases short and J 3 bases short, with 9 bases between. The CDR3 reads CASSSDSYTEAFF. Here the CDR3 DNA reads TGTGCCAGCAGCTCGGACAGCTACACTGAAGCTTTCTTT.

The chain carries TRBV4-3 and TRBJ1-2; D might be TRBD1 (5 bases). The germline V gene encodes CDR1 LGHNA and CDR2 YSLEER. This CDR3 is 15 amino acids long. V lost 0 bases and J lost 4, with 12 bases in between. CDR3 loop: CASSQDFDSLYGYTF. The CDR3 region has the DNA TGCGCCAGCAGCCAAGATTTCGACAGCCTCTATGGCTACACCTTC.

This clone was observed a single time. The gene calls are TRBV10-3 and TRBJ1-6; D is undetermined. CDR3 length: 14 amino acids. V was cut by 11 bases and J by 6 bases, with 17 bases left in between. CDR1 ENHRY and CDR2 SYGVKD come from the germline V gene. CDR3 coding DNA: TGTGCCTCGACGCGTGAGGGTCTTAATTCACCCCTCCACTTT. As protein: CASTREGLNSPLHF.

The rearrangement joins TRBV19 to TRBJ2-3, with 7 bases fitting TRBD1. Per germline, CDR1 LNHDA and CDR2 SQIVND (reference sequence). The length of the CDR3 is 14 residues. The trim removed 5 bases at V and 1 base at J, leaving 3 bases unmatched. CDR3 sequence: CASSDRAGTDTQYF. The CDR3, as DNA: TGTGCCAGTAGTGACAGGGCCGGCACAGATACGCAGTATTTT. The full variable domain, with the rest looked up from reference TRBV19 and TRBJ2-3, is DGGITQSPKYLFRKEGQNVTLSCEQNLNHDAMYWYRQDPGQGLRLIYYSQIVNDFQKGDIAEGYSVSREKKESFPLTVTSAQKNPTAFYLCASSDRAGTDTQYFGPGTRLTVL.

The chain couples TRBV28 to TRBJ2-7; the D is unclear. Germline lookup yields CDR1 MDHEN and CDR2 SYDVKM. This CDR3 spans 16 amino acids. The V gene lost 4 bases and the J gene lost 2 bases, with 18 bases spanning the gap. The CDR3 DNA reads TGTGCCAGCAGTTGGGCCCCAGGTCCAGAAGCCTACGAGCAGTACTTC. Encoded protein: CASSWAPGPEAYEQYF. The variable domain in full, completed from reference TRBV28 and TRBJ2-7, reads DVKVTQSSRYLVKRTGEKVFLECVQDMDHENMFWYRQDPGLGLRLIYFSYDVKMKEKGDIPEGYSVSREKKERFSLILESASTNQTSMYLCASSWAPGPEAYEQYFGPGTRLTVT.

The rearrangement joins TRBV28 to TRBJ2-2; possible D gene TRBD2, 5 bases. The ends were cut back, 8 bases at V and 4 bases at J, with 8 bases in the middle. The CDR3 consists of 12 residues. CDR1 and CDR2 from the germline V gene are MDHEN and SYDVKM. CDR3 nucleotides: TGTGCCAGCCCAGGAGGCACCGGGGAGCTGTTTTTT. This translates into CASPGGTGELFF.

The genes are TRBV6-6 and TRBJ1-5, with D unclear. Trimming removed 2 bases from V and 7 bases from J, with 9 bases in between. This CDR3 region has 13 residues. CDR1 and CDR2 from the germline V gene are MNHNY and SVGAGI (reference sequence). The CDR3 loop is CASSYGRAQPQHF. CDR3 sequence (DNA): TGTGCCAGCAGTTACGGCCGTGCCCAGCCCCAGCATTTT.

This chain links TRBV28 with TRBJ1-3; D call uncertain. This CDR3 comprises 15 residues. Germline loops: CDR1 MDHEN, CDR2 SYDVKM. V gave up 5 bases and J gave up 0 bases, with 11 bases separating them. CDR3 coding DNA: TGTGCCAGCAGTGCACCGGTCAGCTCTGGAAACACCATATATTTT. It yields the protein CASSAPVSSGNTIYF.

This clone was recorded only once. This chain connects TRBV28 to TRBJ1-2; 9 bases line up with TRBD1. Germline V CDR1 and CDR2: MDHEN, SYDVKM. V shed 6 bases and J 8 bases; nucleotides not matched to a gene: 13. The CDR3 has 15 residues. CDR3 amino acids: CASSYSDRGLGGYTF. DNA of the CDR3: TGTGCCAGCAGCTACTCGGACAGGGGTTTGGGGGGCTACACCTTC.

V and J are TRBV5-6 and TRBJ2-7; D uncertain. Trimming stripped 4 bases from V and 0 bases from J, with 17 bases between. This CDR3 comprises 16 residues. Per the germline V gene, CDR1 is SGHDT and CDR2 is YYEEEE. The CDR3 loop is CASSTLIGALSYEQYF. The CDR3, as DNA: TGTGCCAGCAGCACTCTAATAGGCGCCCTCTCCTACGAGCAGTACTTC.

The CDR3 DNA reads as TGTGCCAGCAGCAGGGGCTCCTACGAGCAGTACTTC. It encodes CASSRGSYEQYF. The genes are TRBV6-5 and TRBJ2-7, with a weak D call TRBD1 (6 bases). Per the germline V gene, CDR1 is MNHEY and CDR2 is SVGAGI. The CDR3 covers 12 residues. V was clipped by 6 bases and J by 0 bases, with 6 bases between them.

This clone has just a few counts. The gene calls are TRBV7-7 and TRBJ2-7; tentative D call: TRBD1 (5 bases). From germline, CDR1 is SSHAT and CDR2 FNYEAQ (reference sequence). V lost 3 bases and J lost 0, with 15 bases in between. This CDR3 region has 16 residues. The CDR3 is CASSFLGHLSSYEQYF. For the CDR3, the DNA is TGTGCCAGCAGCTTCCTCGGACATTTAAGCTCCTACGAGCAGTACTTC.

For the CDR3, the DNA is TGTGCCAGCTCACCCCGAAGGGCAGGGGGCAACGAGCAGTTCTTC. Translating gives CASSPRRAGGNEQFF. This rearrangement joins TRBV18 to TRBJ2-1; 8 nucleotides match TRBD1. V shed 3 bases and J 10 bases; nucleotides not matched to a gene: 11. Germline assignment: CDR1 KGHSH and CDR2 LQKENI. This CDR3 is 15 amino acids long.

The chain is built from TRBV6-6 and TRBJ2-1, with a possible D match to TRBD1 (5 bases). V shed 0 bases and J shed 5 bases, with 5 bases lying between them. Germline-derived CDR1 and CDR2 are MNHNY and SVGAGI (reference sequence). The CDR3 length is 13 residues. The CDR3 loop is CASSYSGDNEQFF. The CDR3 DNA sequence: TGTGCCAGCAGTTACTCAGGGGACAATGAGCAGTTCTTC.